Detailed here is one T cell receptor (beta chain). Its antigen is currently unknown. The data were obtained in a study of cytomegalovirus exposure and HLA in healthy donors. Whole-study results and caveats: The likely origin of a cluster of highly shared sequence variants was a sequencing artifact.

PCR primers comprised 60 Vbeta and 13 Jbeta primers. Sequenced by immunoSEQ multiplex PCR; TCRdb stores in-frame clones only, minus some. The top ten hold 1.2% of the sample, which has fewer than 150,000 clones, over 80% seen once. Trimming shortened V by 3 bases and J by 4 bases, and 15 bases separated the two germline ends. From germline, CDR1 is SGHRS and CDR2 YFSETQ. The CDR3 loop spans 15 amino acids. This chain links TRBV5-1 with TRBJ2-3, with D maybe TRBD1 (5 bases). The material sequenced was PBMCs. The TCR originated in a female donor in good health and CMV-seronegative. CDR3 protein: CASSSPQGVADTQYF. CDR3 nucleotides: TGCGCCAGCAGCTCCCCCCAGGGCGTAGCAGATACGCAGTATTTT.